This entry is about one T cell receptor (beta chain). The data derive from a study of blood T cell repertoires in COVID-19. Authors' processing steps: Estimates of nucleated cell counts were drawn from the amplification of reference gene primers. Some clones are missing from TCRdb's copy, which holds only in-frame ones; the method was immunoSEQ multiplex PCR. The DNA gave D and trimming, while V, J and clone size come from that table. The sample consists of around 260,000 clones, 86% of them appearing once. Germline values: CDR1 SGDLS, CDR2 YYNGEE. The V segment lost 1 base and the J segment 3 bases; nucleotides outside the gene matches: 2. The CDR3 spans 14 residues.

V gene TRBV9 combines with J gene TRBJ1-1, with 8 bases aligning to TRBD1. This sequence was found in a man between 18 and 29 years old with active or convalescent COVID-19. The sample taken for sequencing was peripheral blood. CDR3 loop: CASSVQGADTEAFF. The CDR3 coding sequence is TGTGCCAGCAGCGTACAGGGGGCGGACACTGAAGCTTTCTTT.